This is a list of T cell receptor beta chains from one sample in a study of cytomegalovirus exposure and HLA in healthy donors. TCRdb's table, derived via immunoSEQ multiplex PCR, lists solely in-frame clones and lacks some. The sample includes some 170,000 clones, around 86% of them seen just once. What was sequenced was PBMCs. Receptors were obtained from a man younger than 35 in good health and CMV-seropositive. CDR3s include the opening cysteine and the closing phenylalanine or tryptophan. The D gene is left open where the match is weak. Size is stated for part of the rows, as once, few or many counts, or as a class when the clone is expanded.

v_gene	j_gene	d_gene	abundance	CDR3nt	CDR3aa
TRBV5-1	TRBJ1-4	TRBD1	NA	TGCGCCAGCAGACTATTCCCAGGGGGCCCAGGGAAACTGTTTTTT	CASRLFPGGPGKLFF
TRBV28	TRBJ2-7	NA	NA	TGTGCCAGCAGTCCCCCTGAGATCGACGAGCAGTACTTC	CASSPPEIDEQYF
TRBV28	TRBJ2-1	NA	NA	TGTGCCAGCAGTTTAGTTGACGGGGATGAGCAGTTCTTC	CASSLVDGDEQFF
TRBV7-2	TRBJ1-1	NA	NA	TGTGCCAGCAGCCCCGGACAGAACACTGAAGCTTTCTTT	CASSPGQNTEAFF
TRBV5-1	TRBJ1-1	TRBD1	NA	TGCGCCAGCAGCCGGCCGGGACAGGGGATCACTGAAGCTTTCTTT	CASSRPGQGITEAFF
TRBV7-7	TRBJ2-5	TRBD2	NA	TGTGCTACGAGCGAACTAGCGGGGAGAAAGACCCAGTACTTC	CATSELAGRKTQYF
TRBV6-1	TRBJ2-3	TRBD1	once	TGTGCCAGTACAGGGACAGGTCGTTTAGATACGCAGTATTTT	CASTGTGRLDTQYF
TRBV7-9	TRBJ1-2	NA	NA	TGTGCCAGCAGCTTTATCCCAGGGGAAGGCGACTATGGCTACACCTTC	CASSFIPGEGDYGYTF
TRBV21-1	TRBJ1-2	NA	once	TGTGCCAGCGGGGGGAACATCTATGGCTACACCTTC	CASGGNIYGYTF
TRBV2	TRBJ2-7	NA	NA	TGTGCCAGCACGGACAGAAGCTCCTACGAGCAGTACTTC	CASTDRSSYEQYF
TRBV19	TRBJ2-5	TRBD2	NA	TGTGCCAGTAGCATCGATAGCGGGGGGGGAAAGACCCAGTACTTC	CASSIDSGGGKTQYF
TRBV19	TRBJ1-1	TRBD1	NA	TGTGCCAGTGGAAGAGGACGACAGGGGGAGCACACTGAAGCTTTCTTT	CASGRGRQGEHTEAFF
TRBV2	TRBJ1-5	NA	NA	TGTGCCAGCAGTGAGTCCCAACAGCCCCAGCATTTT	CASSESQQPQHF
TRBV10-3	TRBJ2-3	NA	NA	TGTGCCATCAGTGAGATTTCCCAGTGGACTAGCACAGATACGCAGTATTTT	CAISEISQWTSTDTQYF
TRBV19	TRBJ2-2	NA	NA	TGTGCCAGTAGTATAGTGAGGCAGCCCACCGGGGAGCTGTTTTTT	CASSIVRQPTGELFF
TRBV9	TRBJ2-1	NA	NA	TGTGCCAGCAGCGCGACACAGTACAATGAGCAGTTCTTC	CASSATQYNEQFF
TRBV19	TRBJ2-2	NA	NA	TGTGCCAGTAGTATGTGGCTTTGGGTAGCAGAGCTGTTTTTT	CASSMWLWVAELFF
TRBV6-5	TRBJ1-1	NA	NA	TGTGCCAGCAGTTACGGAGGGAACACTGAAGCTTTCTTT	CASSYGGNTEAFF
TRBV19	TRBJ2-7	NA	NA	TGTGCCAGTAGTAAGGAGGGCAGTCTCGTCGGCGAGCAGTACTTC	CASSKEGSLVGEQYF
TRBV27	TRBJ2-6	NA	NA	TGTGCCAGCAGCGGACTGCTCTCTGACGCCAACGTCCTGACTTTC	CASSGLLSDANVLTF
TRBV6-1	TRBJ2-2	TRBD1	medium-sized	TGTGCCAGCAGTGAAGAGGGGGCGTATACCGGGGAGCTGTTTTTT	CASSEEGAYTGELFF
TRBV28	TRBJ1-1	TRBD1	NA	TGTGCCAGCAGTAGTACTAACAGGGGAGCTTTCTTT	CASSSTNRGAFF
TRBV7-3	TRBJ2-3	TRBD2	NA	TGTGCCAGCAGCTTACTAGCGGGAGTTACAGATACGCAGTATTTT	CASSLLAGVTDTQYF
TRBV6-5	TRBJ1-4	TRBD1	many	TGTGCCAGCAGTTACCTATCCGGGACAGGCAATGAAAAACTGTTTTTT	CASSYLSGTGNEKLFF
TRBV9	TRBJ2-7	TRBD2	NA	TGTGCCAGCAGCGTAGCCCTAGCGGGTGACGAGCAGTACTTC	CASSVALAGDEQYF
TRBV6-1	TRBJ1-2	NA	NA	TGTGCCAGCAGTGAGGCTTGGACAGTTAACTATGGCTACACCTTC	CASSEAWTVNYGYTF
TRBV7-3	TRBJ2-2	TRBD1	NA	TGTGCCAGCAGCTTAACGTACGGGACAGGGCCCACCGGGGAGCTGTTTTTT	CASSLTYGTGPTGELFF
TRBV7-9	TRBJ2-3	NA	NA	TGTGCCAGCAGCCCCATGGTAACGGCAGATACGCAGTATTTT	CASSPMVTADTQYF
TRBV9	TRBJ2-1	TRBD2	NA	TGTGCCAGCAGCGGGGGCCGGAGCGGGGCTGACTACAATGAGCAGTTCTTC	CASSGGRSGADYNEQFF
TRBV4-3	TRBJ2-1	TRBD1	NA	TGCGCCAGCAGCCAAACCCGGGACAGGGGGCTATGGGGTGAGCAGTTCTTC	CASSQTRDRGLWGEQFF
TRBV7-9	TRBJ1-4	TRBD1	NA	TGTGCCAGCGGACAGGGGGCGGGTGAAAAACTGTTTTTT	CASGQGAGEKLFF
TRBV6-1	TRBJ2-7	NA	NA	TGTGCCAGTCAGACGGGTCAAACCTACGAGCAGTACTTC	CASQTGQTYEQYF
TRBV7-9	TRBJ2-1	TRBD1	NA	TGTGCCAGCAGCGGTCGACAGGGCAGCTCCTACAATGAGCAGTTCTTC	CASSGRQGSSYNEQFF
TRBV27	TRBJ1-1	NA	NA	TGTGCCAGCAGTTCGGGACAGAACACTGAAGCTTTCTTT	CASSSGQNTEAFF
TRBV25-1	TRBJ1-5	NA	few	TGTGCCAGCAGTAGAACAGGCGATAGCAATCAGCCCCAGCATTTT	CASSRTGDSNQPQHF
TRBV29-1	TRBJ2-1	TRBD2	NA	TGCAGCGTTGGGACTAGCGGGGGGAGGGATGAGCAGTTCTTC	CSVGTSGGRDEQFF
TRBV28	TRBJ2-4	NA	NA	TGTGCCAGCAGTTTATATACAGGCTGGATTCAGTACTTC	CASSLYTGWIQYF
TRBV7-9	TRBJ1-2	TRBD1	NA	TGTGCCAGCAGCTTAGCCGGGAACAGGGGGTCAGGAATGAGTGGCTACACCTTC	CASSLAGNRGSGMSGYTF
TRBV19	TRBJ1-5	NA	NA	TGTGCCAGTAGTAGACAGGATTATAGCAATCAGCCCCAGCATTTT	CASSRQDYSNQPQHF
TRBV7-9	TRBJ1-2	TRBD1	few	TGTGCCAGCAGCGCGAGACAGGGAAGTGGCTACACCTTC	CASSARQGSGYTF
TRBV4-3	TRBJ2-2	TRBD1	NA	TGCGCCAGCAGACAGGGGAAAGGGACCGGGGAGCTGTTTTTT	CASRQGKGTGELFF
TRBV29-1	TRBJ2-2	NA	NA	TGCAGCGTTGGACAGGAGAACACCGGGGAGCTGTTTTTT	CSVGQENTGELFF
TRBV9	TRBJ2-1	TRBD2	NA	TGTGCCAGCAGCGCCCAACTAGCGACCCTTTACAATGAGCAGTTCTTC	CASSAQLATLYNEQFF
TRBV18	TRBJ2-1	NA	NA	TGTGCCAGCTCACCACCCGGGTCACACCTGCAGTTCTTC	CASSPPGSHLQFF
TRBV6-1	TRBJ1-4	NA	NA	TGTGCCAGCAGTAACCGTGTGCCGGTGGAAAAACTGTTTTTT	CASSNRVPVEKLFF
TRBV6-6	TRBJ1-3	NA	once	TGTGCCAGCAGTTACTTATCAGGGATACACGGGAACACCATATATTTT	CASSYLSGIHGNTIYF
TRBV29-1	TRBJ2-7	TRBD1	NA	TGCAGCGTTGAAGGACAGGGGATAAACGAGCAGTACTTC	CSVEGQGINEQYF
TRBV5-6	TRBJ1-2	TRBD1	NA	TGTGCCAGCAGCCCGACAGGGGACTATGGCTACACCTTC	CASSPTGDYGYTF
TRBV9	TRBJ1-2	TRBD1	NA	TGTGCCAGCAGCGTTACTACAGGGGCTGGAGGGGTCTATGGCTACACCTTC	CASSVTTGAGGVYGYTF
TRBV10-2	TRBJ2-5	NA	NA	TGCGCCAGCACTTCGTACCAAGAGACCCAGTACTTC	CASTSYQETQYF
TRBV5-8	TRBJ1-5	NA	NA	TGTGCCAGCAGCTTGGGGGGGCAGGGCAGACAGCCCCAGCATTTT	CASSLGGQGRQPQHF
TRBV19	TRBJ2-2	NA	NA	TGTGCCAGTAGTATAGGCTCCACATTTTCCACCGGGGAGCTGTTTTTT	CASSIGSTFSTGELFF